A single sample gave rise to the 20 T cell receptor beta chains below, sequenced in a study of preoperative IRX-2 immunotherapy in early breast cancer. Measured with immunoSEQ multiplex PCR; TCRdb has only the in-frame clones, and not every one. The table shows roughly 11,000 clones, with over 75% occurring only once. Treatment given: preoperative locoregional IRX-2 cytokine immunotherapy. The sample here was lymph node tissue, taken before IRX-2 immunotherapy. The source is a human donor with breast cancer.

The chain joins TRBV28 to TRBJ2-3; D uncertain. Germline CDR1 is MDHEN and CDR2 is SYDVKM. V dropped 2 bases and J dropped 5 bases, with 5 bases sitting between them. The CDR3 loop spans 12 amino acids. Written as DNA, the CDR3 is TGTGCCAGCAGTTTACTTAGAGATACGCAGTATTTT. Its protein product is CASSLLRDTQYF.

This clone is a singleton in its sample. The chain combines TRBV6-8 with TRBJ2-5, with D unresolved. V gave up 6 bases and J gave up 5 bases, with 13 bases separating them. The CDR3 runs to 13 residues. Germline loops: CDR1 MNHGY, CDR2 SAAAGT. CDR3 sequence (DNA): TGTGCCAGCAGACCCCCCACCCGGGAGACCCAGTACTTC. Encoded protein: CASRPPTRETQYF.

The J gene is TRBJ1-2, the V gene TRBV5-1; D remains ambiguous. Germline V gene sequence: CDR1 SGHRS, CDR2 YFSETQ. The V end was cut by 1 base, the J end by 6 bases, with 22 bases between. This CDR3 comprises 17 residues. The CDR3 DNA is TGCGCCAGCAGCTTGTTGTTGGGGAGCCGTTATTTGGATGGCTACACCTTC. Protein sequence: CASSLLLGSRYLDGYTF.

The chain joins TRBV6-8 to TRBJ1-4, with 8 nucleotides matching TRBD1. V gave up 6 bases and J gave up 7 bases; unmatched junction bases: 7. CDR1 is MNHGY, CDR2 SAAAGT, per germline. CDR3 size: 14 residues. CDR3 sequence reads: CASSFGQGREKLFF. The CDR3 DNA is TGTGCCAGCAGCTTCGGACAGGGACGTGAAAAACTGTTTTTT.

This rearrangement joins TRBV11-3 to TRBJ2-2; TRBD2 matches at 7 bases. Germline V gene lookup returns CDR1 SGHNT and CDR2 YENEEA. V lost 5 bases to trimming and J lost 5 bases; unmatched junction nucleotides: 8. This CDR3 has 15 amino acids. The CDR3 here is CASSATSVRTGELFF. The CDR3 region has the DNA TGTGCCAGCAGCGCAACTAGCGTAAGGACCGGGGAGCTGTTTTTT.

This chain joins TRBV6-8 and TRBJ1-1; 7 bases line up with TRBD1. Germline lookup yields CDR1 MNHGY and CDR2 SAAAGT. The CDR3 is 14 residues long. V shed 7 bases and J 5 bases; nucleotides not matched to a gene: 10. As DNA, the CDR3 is TGTGCCAGCATCCTAACCGCACAGGGGACTGAAGCTTTCTTT. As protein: CASILTAQGTEAFF.

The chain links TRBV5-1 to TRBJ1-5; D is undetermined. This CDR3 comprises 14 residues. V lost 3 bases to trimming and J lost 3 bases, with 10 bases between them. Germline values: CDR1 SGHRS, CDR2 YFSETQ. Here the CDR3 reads CASSYGDPNQPQHF. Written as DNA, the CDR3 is TGCGCCAGCAGCTACGGGGATCCCAATCAGCCCCAGCATTTT.

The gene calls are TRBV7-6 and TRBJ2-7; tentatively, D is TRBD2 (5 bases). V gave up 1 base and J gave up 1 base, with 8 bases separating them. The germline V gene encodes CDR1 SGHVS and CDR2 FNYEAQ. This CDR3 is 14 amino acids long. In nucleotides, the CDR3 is TGTGCCAGCAGCTTAGGAGGGAGATCCTACGAGCAGTACTTC. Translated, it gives CASSLGGRSYEQYF.

The CDR3: CATSNQGSGQPQHF. CDR3 DNA: TGTGCCACCAGCAACCAGGGTAGCGGCCAGCCCCAGCATTTT. The gene calls are TRBV15 and TRBJ1-5; tentatively, D is TRBD1 (5 bases). The V gene lost 4 bases and the J gene lost 7 bases, with 14 bases spanning the gap. Germline V lookup: CDR1 LNHNV, CDR2 YYDKDF (reference sequence). The CDR3 consists of 14 residues.

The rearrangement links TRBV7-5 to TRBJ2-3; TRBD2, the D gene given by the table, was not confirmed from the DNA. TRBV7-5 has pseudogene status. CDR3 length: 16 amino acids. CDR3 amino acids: CASSLLAGASTDTQYF. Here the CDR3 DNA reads TGTGCCAGCAGCTTACTAGCGGGGGCGAGCACAGATACGCAGTATTTT.

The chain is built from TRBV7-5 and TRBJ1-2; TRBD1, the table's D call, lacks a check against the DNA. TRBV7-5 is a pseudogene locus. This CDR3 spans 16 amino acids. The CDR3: CASSLSYAGGDYGYTF. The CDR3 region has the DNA TGTGCCAGCAGCTTATCTTATGCAGGGGGCGACTATGGCTACACCTTC.

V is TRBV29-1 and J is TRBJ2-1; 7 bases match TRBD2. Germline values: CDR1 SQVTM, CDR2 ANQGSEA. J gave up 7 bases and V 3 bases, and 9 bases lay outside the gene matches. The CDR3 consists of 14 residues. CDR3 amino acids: CSVDVRRGGNEQFF. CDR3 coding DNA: TGCAGCGTTGACGTGCGGAGGGGAGGGAATGAGCAGTTCTTC.

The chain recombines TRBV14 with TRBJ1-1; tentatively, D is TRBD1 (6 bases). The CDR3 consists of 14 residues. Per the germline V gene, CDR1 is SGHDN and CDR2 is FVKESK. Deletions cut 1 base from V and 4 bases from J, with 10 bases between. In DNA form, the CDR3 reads TGTGCCAGCAGCCAAGGTCAGGGGAGCACTGAAGCTTTCTTT. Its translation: CASSQGQGSTEAFF.

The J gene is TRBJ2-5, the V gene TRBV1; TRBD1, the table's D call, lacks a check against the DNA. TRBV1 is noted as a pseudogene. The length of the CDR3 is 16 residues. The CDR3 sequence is CASSRQSTGGEETQYF. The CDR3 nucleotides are TGCGCCAGCAGCCGCCAGTCAACAGGGGGAGAAGAGACCCAGTACTTC.

CDR3 amino acids: CASSSGTSGYNEQFF. In nucleotides, the CDR3 is TGCGCCAGCAGCTCAGGTACTAGCGGGTACAATGAGCAGTTCTTC. The chain joins TRBV5-1 to TRBJ2-1; 9 nucleotides agree with TRBD2. V dropped 3 bases and J dropped 4; count of bases not matched to a gene: 5. The CDR3 length is 15 residues. Germline V gene lookup returns CDR1 SGHRS and CDR2 YFSETQ.

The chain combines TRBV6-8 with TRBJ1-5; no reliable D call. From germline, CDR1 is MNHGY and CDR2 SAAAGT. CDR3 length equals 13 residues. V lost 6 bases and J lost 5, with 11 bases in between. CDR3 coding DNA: TGTGCCAGCAGCCCCCTAGGCGATCAGCCCCAGCATTTT. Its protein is CASSPLGDQPQHF.

The CDR3 region is CASSRIQGYQPQHF. The DNA for the CDR3 is TGTGCCAGCAGTCGAATTCAGGGGTATCAGCCCCAGCATTTT. The J gene is TRBJ1-5, the V gene TRBV28, with TRBD1 as a possible D gene (6 bases). The CDR3 sequence is 14 residues long. The V gene lost 5 bases and the J gene lost 5 bases, with 13 bases spanning the gap. From germline, CDR1 is MDHEN and CDR2 SYDVKM.

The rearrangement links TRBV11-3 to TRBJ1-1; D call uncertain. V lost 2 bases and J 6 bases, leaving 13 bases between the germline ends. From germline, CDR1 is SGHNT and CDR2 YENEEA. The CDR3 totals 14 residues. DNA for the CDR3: TGTGCCAGCAGCTTACGAGCCAGCTACGCTGAAGCTTTCTTT. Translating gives CASSLRASYAEAFF.

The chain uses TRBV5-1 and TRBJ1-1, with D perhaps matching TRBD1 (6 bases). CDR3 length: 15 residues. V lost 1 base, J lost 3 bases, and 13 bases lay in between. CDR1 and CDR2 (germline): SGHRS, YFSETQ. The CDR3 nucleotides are TGCGCCAGCAGCTTGAGGGCAGGGGCGTACACTGAAGCTTTCTTT. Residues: CASSLRAGAYTEAFF. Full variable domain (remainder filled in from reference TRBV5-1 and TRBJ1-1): KAGVTQTPRYLIKTRGQQVTLSCSPISGHRSVSWYQQTPGQGLQFLFEYFSETQRNKGNFPGRFSGRQFSNSRSEMNVSTLELGDSALYLCASSLRAGAYTEAFFGQGTRLTVV.

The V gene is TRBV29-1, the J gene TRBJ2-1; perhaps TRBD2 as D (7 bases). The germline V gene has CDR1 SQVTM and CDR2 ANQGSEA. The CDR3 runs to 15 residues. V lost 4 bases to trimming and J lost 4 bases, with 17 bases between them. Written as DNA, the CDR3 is TGCAGCGTTGTACTGGCGGGGGCCATTTACAATGAGCAGTTCTTC. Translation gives CSVVLAGAIYNEQFF.